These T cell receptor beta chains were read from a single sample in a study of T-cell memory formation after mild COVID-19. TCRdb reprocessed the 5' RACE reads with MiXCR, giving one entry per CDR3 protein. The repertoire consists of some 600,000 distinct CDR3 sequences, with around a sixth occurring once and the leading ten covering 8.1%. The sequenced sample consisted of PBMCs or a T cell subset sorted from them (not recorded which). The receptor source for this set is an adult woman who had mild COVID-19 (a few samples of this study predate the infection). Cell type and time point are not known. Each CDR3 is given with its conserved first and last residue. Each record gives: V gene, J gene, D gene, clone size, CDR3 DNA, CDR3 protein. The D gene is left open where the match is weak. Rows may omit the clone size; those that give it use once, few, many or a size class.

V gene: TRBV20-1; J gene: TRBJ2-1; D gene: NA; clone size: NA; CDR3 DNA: TGCAGTGCCGGACTATACTACAAGAATGAGCAGTTCTTC; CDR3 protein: CSAGLYYKNEQFF
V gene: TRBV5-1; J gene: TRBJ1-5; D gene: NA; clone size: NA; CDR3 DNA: TGCGCCAGCAGCGCGATGGGTGGGGTTCAGCCCCAGCATTTT; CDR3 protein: CASSAMGGVQPQHF
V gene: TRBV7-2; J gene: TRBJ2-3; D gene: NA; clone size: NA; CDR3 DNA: TGTGCCAGCAGCCCACCCGACAGAGGCAGCACAGATACGCAGTATTTT; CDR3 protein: CASSPPDRGSTDTQYF
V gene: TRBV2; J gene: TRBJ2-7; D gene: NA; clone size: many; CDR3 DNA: TGTGCCAGCAGTCCGGACTTCAGCCTCCACTACGAGCAGTACTTC; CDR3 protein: CASSPDFSLHYEQYF
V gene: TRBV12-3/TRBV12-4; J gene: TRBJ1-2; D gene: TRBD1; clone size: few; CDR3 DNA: TGTGCCAGCAGTCTCATCCAGGGGGCTGAAGGAGGCTACACCTTC; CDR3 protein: CASSLIQGAEGGYTF
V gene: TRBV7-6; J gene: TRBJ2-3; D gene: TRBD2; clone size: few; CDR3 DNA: TGTGCCAGCAGCTTAGCCCCTACTAGCGGGGCCCCCACAGATACGCAGTATTTT; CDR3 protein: CASSLAPTSGAPTDTQYF
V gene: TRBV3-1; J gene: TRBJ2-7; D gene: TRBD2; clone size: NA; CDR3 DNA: TGTGCCAGCAGCCCTGGCGGCGGGAGAGGCCCCTACGAGCAGTACTTC; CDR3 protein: CASSPGGGRGPYEQYF
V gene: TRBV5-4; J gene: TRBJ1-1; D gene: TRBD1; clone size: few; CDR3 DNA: TGTGCCAGCAGAATGAACCCGGGACAGGGGAGCACTGAAGCTTTCTTT; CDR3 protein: CASRMNPGQGSTEAFF
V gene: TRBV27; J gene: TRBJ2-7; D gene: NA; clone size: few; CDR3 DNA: TGTGCCAGCAGTCCCCAAGGGGGAGGGTCCTCCTACGAGCAGTACTTC; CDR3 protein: CASSPQGGGSSYEQYF
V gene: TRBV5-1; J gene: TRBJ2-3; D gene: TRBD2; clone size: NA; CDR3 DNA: TGCACCAGCAGCTTGGATGGGACTAGCAGCAATACGCAGTATTTT; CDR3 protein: CTSSLDGTSSNTQYF
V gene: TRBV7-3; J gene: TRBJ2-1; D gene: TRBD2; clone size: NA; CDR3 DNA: TGTGCCAGCAGCTCCCCGGGACTAGCGGGACACAATGAGCAGTTCTTC; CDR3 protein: CASSSPGLAGHNEQFF
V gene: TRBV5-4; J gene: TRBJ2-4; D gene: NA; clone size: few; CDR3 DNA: TGTGCCAGCAGCTTTAGAGGCCCGGTCGTCGCGGCGGGACCCAAAAACATTCAGTACTTC; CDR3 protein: CASSFRGPVVAAGPKNIQYF
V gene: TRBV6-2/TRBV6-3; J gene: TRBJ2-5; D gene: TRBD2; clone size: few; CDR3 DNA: TGTGCCAGCAGTTACCCTCTAGCGGGAGGGCCGAAGACCCAGTACTTC; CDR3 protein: CASSYPLAGGPKTQYF
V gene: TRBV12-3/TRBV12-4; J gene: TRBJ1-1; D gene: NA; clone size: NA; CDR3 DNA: TGTGCCAGCAACTCAGTGACAGCCGAGGGAGCTTTCTTT; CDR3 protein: CASNSVTAEGAFF
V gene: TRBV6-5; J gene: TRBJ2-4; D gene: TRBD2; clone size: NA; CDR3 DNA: TGTGCCAGCAGTCCCCATAGCGGGGGGGTTGAAAACATTCAGTACTTC; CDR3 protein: CASSPHSGGVENIQYF
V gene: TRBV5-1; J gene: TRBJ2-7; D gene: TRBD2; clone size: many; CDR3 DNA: TGCGCCAGCAAACCAGCGGGGGGTGCCTACGAGCAGTACTTC; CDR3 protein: CASKPAGGAYEQYF
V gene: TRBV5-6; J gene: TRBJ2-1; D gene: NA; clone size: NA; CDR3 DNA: TGTGCCAGCAGCTTTAGAAGGGTCAGCTCCTACAATGAGCAGTTCTTC; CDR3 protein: CASSFRRVSSYNEQFF
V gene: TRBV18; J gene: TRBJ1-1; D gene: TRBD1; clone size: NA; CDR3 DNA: TGTGCCAGCTCACCACCGATCAGGGGGATCAGGGGCACTGAAGCTTTCTTT; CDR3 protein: CASSPPIRGIRGTEAFF
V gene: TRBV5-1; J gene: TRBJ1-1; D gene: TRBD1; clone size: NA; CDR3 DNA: TGCGCCAGCAGCTTGGCGGCGGGATCAGGGGGCACTGAAGCTTTCTTT; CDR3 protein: CASSLAAGSGGTEAFF
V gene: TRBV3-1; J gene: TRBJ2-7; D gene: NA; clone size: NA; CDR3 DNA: TGTGCCAGCAGCCAGGGGAACAGAGTTGAGCAGTACTTC; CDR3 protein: CASSQGNRVEQYF
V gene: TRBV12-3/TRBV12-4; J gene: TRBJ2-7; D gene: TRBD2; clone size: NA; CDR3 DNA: TGTGCCAGCAGGGGACTAGCGGGTGGCGAGCAGTACTTC; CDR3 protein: CASRGLAGGEQYF
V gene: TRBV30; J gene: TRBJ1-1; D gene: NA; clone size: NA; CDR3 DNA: TGTGCCTGGAGTGTACAGCGGAACACTGAAGCTTTCTTT; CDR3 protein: CAWSVQRNTEAFF
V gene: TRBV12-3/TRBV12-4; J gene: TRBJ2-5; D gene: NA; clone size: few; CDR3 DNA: TGTGCCAGTGCAACCAGAATACAAGAGACCCAGTACTTC; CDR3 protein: CASATRIQETQYF
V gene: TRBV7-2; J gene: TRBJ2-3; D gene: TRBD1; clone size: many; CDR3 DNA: TGTGCCAGCAGCCGGAAGACAGGGACCGATACGCAGTATTTT; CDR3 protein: CASSRKTGTDTQYF
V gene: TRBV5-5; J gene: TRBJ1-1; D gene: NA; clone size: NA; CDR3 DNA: TGTGCCAGCAGCCTCCCCGGACAGTTGAACACTGAAGCTTTCTTT; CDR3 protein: CASSLPGQLNTEAFF
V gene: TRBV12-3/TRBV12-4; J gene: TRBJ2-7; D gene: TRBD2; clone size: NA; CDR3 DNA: TGTGCCAGCAGTATGACTAGCGGGGGGGCTTACGAGCAGTACTTC; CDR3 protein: CASSMTSGGAYEQYF
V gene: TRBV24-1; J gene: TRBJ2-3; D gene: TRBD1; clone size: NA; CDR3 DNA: TGTGCCACCAGTGATTTGGGTGACAGGGGGCGGACAGATACGCAGTATTTT; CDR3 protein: CATSDLGDRGRTDTQYF
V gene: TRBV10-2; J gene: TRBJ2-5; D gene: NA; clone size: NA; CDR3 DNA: TGCGCCAGCAGTGATTTAACGGCCACCTCGAAGACCCAGTACTTC; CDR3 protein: CASSDLTATSKTQYF